Shown below are 8 T cell receptor beta chains from a single sample sequenced in a study of CD8+CD57+ T cells in acquired aplastic anemia. It was patients with CD8+CD57+ cell expansion by flow cytometry who were chosen for sequencing. Investigators profiled TCR beta VDJ and CDR3 from genomic DNA template. A single record per CDR3 protein comes from TCRdb applying MiXCR to the reads. The sample consists of approximately 220,000 distinct CDR3 sequences, roughly 50% of them appearing once. The sequencing input was sorted CD4+, CD8+, or CD8+CD57+ T cells (not recorded which) from PBMCs. Every receptor here comes from a human donor with aplastic anemia.

The chain recombines TRBV9 with TRBJ2-7, with D possibly matching TRBD2 (5 bases). The CDR3 extends over 13 amino acids. V gave up 0 bases and J gave up 7 bases, with 11 bases separating them. Germline-derived CDR1 and CDR2 are SGDLS and YYNGEE. The CDR3 protein is CASSVAPTGEQYF. CDR3 DNA sequence: TGTGCCAGCAGCGTAGCCCCAACGGGAGAGCAGTACTTC.

Turning to this clonotype: A much larger clone lies a single base off, so this may be a read error. This likely comes from a read error, as the CDR3 has no conserved phenylalanine or tryptophan at its end. The chain employs TRBV30 and TRBJ1-6; D is ambiguous. Trimming removed 6 bases at V and 7 bases at J, with 13 bases between. CDR1 GTSNPN and CDR2 SVGIG come from the germline V gene (reference sequence). The CDR3 loop spans 13 amino acids. In DNA form, the CDR3 reads TGTGCCTGTACGAGGATAGAAAATTCACCCCTCCACTCT. Translation: CACTRIENSPLHS.

This clonotype came up many times. The gene calls are TRBV6-1 and TRBJ1-6; TRBD1 matches 9 bases. CDR1 is MNHNS and CDR2 is SASEGT in the germline V gene. With V trimmed by 4 bases and J by 10 bases, 2 bases remained unmatched. The CDR3 covers 13 residues. DNA for the CDR3: TGTGCCAGCAGTGGGGACAGGGTCTCACCCCTCCACTTT. As protein: CASSGDRVSPLHF.

This clonotype was found many times. The chain combines TRBV10-3 with TRBJ2-7; D is tentatively TRBD1 or TRBD2 (5 bases each). Germline V gene sequence: CDR1 ENHRY, CDR2 SYGVKD. The CDR3 covers 16 residues. V was cut by 5 bases and J by 2 bases, with 19 bases left in between. The CDR3 DNA reads as TGTGCCATCAGTCCCCAGGCAGGGAGCAGCCCCTACGAGCAGTACTTC. Translated: CAISPQAGSSPYEQYF.

The chain carries TRBV2 and TRBJ2-2; D is tentatively TRBD1 or TRBD2 (7 bases each). From germline, CDR1 is SNHLY and CDR2 FYNNEI. CDR3 length: 15 amino acids. V was pared by 5 bases and J by 6 bases, with 16 bases between. The CDR3 is CASSTFQGGPGELFF. CDR3 in DNA: TGTGCCAGCAGTACATTCCAGGGGGGGCCCGGGGAGCTGTTTTTT.

The CDR3 DNA reads as TGTGCCAGTAGTCCCCGCCGGCCCAACGAGGCTAGCAATCAGCCCCAGCATTTT. This codes for CASSPRRPNEASNQPQHF. V is TRBV19 and J is TRBJ1-5, with D hard to call. Germline values: CDR1 LNHDA, CDR2 SQIVND (reference sequence). The length of the CDR3 is 18 residues. Trimming took off 5 bases at V and 0 bases at J, with 20 bases between the two ends.

This clonotype was counted many times. This sequence joins TRBV13 and TRBJ1-2; tentatively, D is TRBD1 (5 bases). This CDR3 is built from 12 residues. From germline, CDR1 is PRHDT and CDR2 FYEKMQ (reference sequence). V lost 5 bases and J 1 base, leaving 5 bases between the germline ends. The CDR3 reads CASSRGNYGYTF. The CDR3 bases are TGTGCCAGCAGCAGGGGTAACTATGGCTACACCTTC.

The rearrangement uses TRBV24-1 and TRBJ1-3; TRBD1 agrees at 7 bases. This CDR3 region has 15 residues. Trimming removed 9 bases from V and 2 bases from J; junction bases left unmatched: 9. Per germline, CDR1 KGHDR and CDR2 SFDVKD. CDR3 DNA: TGTGCCACCGATCTCCCGACAGGGACTGGAAACACCATATATTTT. Translated: CATDLPTGTGNTIYF.